The 19 T cell receptor beta chains below all came from one sample that was sequenced in a study of OX40 agonist ivuxolimab in advanced cancers. Clones were sequenced by immunoSEQ multiplex PCR, and TCRdb holds only the in-frame ones, with some missing. The repertoire includes more than 85,000 clones, about nine tenths of them detected once, and around 1.5% sits in the top ten. The sample here was CD4+ or CD8+ T cells sorted from blood, taken in a trial of the OX40 agonist ivuxolimab. All receptors come from an adult with an advanced solid tumor such as melanoma, head and neck, liver or kidney cancer.

The chain is built from TRBV6-1 and TRBJ2-1, with D possibly matching TRBD2 (5 bases). The V end was cut by 7 bases, the J end by 12 bases, with 16 bases between. Germline V gene sequence: CDR1 MNHNS, CDR2 SASEGT. CDR3 size: 12 residues. DNA for the CDR3: TGTGCCAGCATTCGGGCCTCCGAGGGGCAGTTCTTC. This gives the protein CASIRASEGQFF.

The sample holds one count of this clone. The chain employs TRBV23-1 and TRBJ2-5; D is perhaps TRBD2 (6 bases). TRBV23-1 has ORF status, its function being uncertain. Trimming removed 4 bases at V and 3 bases at J, with 9 bases between. This CDR3 has 13 residues. The CDR3 protein is CASSRGEEETQYF. CDR3 sequence (DNA): TGCGCCAGCAGTCGGGGGGAGGAAGAGACCCAGTACTTC.

This sequence joins TRBV11-3 and TRBJ2-4; D possibly corresponds to TRBD1 (6 bases). Germline values: CDR1 SGHNT, CDR2 YENEEA. This CDR3 region has 17 residues. Trimming pared 1 base from V and 0 bases from J, leaving 13 bases between. This CDR3 is CASSLGRQGLAKNIQYF. The CDR3 DNA is TGTGCCAGCAGCTTAGGGCGTCAGGGGCTAGCCAAAAACATTCAGTACTTC.

The chain combines TRBV19 with TRBJ1-4; 9 nucleotides align to TRBD1. The CDR3 has 16 residues. Germline CDR1 reads LNHDA; CDR2 reads SQIVND (reference sequence). V lost 6 bases, J lost 12 bases, and 17 bases stayed unmatched. CDR3 sequence: CASSPAGQGGIEELFF. DNA of the CDR3: TGTGCCAGTAGCCCGGCGGGACAGGGTGGGATAGAGGAACTGTTTTTT.

In regard to this clone: The junction and the germline gene differ at one end; a read error may be behind it. Other DNA sequences of this sample code for an identical CDR3. The rearrangement joins TRBV7-2 to TRBJ1-1, with TRBD1 as a possible D gene (6 bases). The CDR3 loop spans 15 amino acids. Germline-derived CDR1 and CDR2 are SGHTA and FQGNSA. The CDR3 protein is CASSPLGGQTGEAFF. DNA for the CDR3: TGTGCCAGCAGCCCATTAGGGGGACAAACAGGTGAAGCCTTCTTT.

This clone was seen a handful of times. The genes are TRBV7-8 and TRBJ1-1; no clear D gene. V was shortened by 1 base and J by 1 base, with 10 bases between the two germline ends. Germline CDR1 SGHVS, CDR2 FQNEAQ. The CDR3 length is 15 residues. CDR3 sequence reads: CASSLEARTNTEAFF. The DNA for the CDR3 is TGTGCCAGCAGCTTAGAGGCCAGGACGAACACTGAAGCTTTCTTT. The full variable domain, rest sourced from reference TRBV7-8 and TRBJ1-1, is GAGVSQSPRYKVAKRGQDVALRCDPISGHVSLFWYQQALGQGPEFLTYFQNEAQLDKSGLPSDRFFAERPEGSVSTLKIQRTQQEDSAVYLCASSLEARTNTEAFFGQGTRLTVV.

This chain joins TRBV7-9 and TRBJ2-3, with 11 bases identical to TRBD2. Trimming took 6 bases from V and 5 from J; bases not matched to a gene: 7. Looked up from germline, CDR1 is SEHNR and CDR2 is FQNEAQ (reference sequence). The CDR3 totals 15 residues. Here the CDR3 reads CASSLSGRVGDTQYF. The CDR3 nucleotides read TGTGCCAGCAGTCTTAGCGGGAGGGTTGGAGATACGCAGTATTTT.

This sequence joins TRBV19 and TRBJ1-1, with D possibly being TRBD1 (5 bases). The CDR3 spans 16 residues. The V end lost 7 bases, the J end lost 8 bases, and 26 bases lay between the germline ends. Germline CDR1 and CDR2: LNHDA and SQIVND (reference sequence). The chain's CDR3 is CASKGPYGTKGIEAFF. The CDR3 DNA is TGTGCCAGTAAGGGCCCTTACGGGACGAAGGGGATAGAAGCTTTCTTT.

The V and J genes are TRBV5-1 and TRBJ2-7; possibly TRBD1 or TRBD2 for D (6 bases each). Germline CDR1 is SGHRS and CDR2 is YFSETQ. CDR3 size: 15 residues. Trimming pared 4 bases from V and 4 bases from J, leaving 18 bases between. CDR3 loop: CASSGGRTADYEQYF. In DNA form, the CDR3 reads TGCGCCAGCAGCGGTGGGAGGACAGCGGATTACGAGCAGTACTTC. Together with reference TRBV5-1 and TRBJ2-7, the CDR3 gives the full variable domain: KAGVTQTPRYLIKTRGQQVTLSCSPISGHRSVSWYQQTPGQGLQFLFEYFSETQRNKGNFPGRFSGRQFSNSRSEMNVSTLELGDSALYLCASSGGRTADYEQYFGPGTRLTVT.

This clone occurred once. The V call is TRBV11-2, the J call TRBJ1-5; the D is unclear. V shed 0 bases and J shed 0 bases, with 6 bases lying between them. The CDR3 runs to 15 residues. Germline values: CDR1 SGHAT, CDR2 FQNNGV. DNA for the CDR3: TGTGCCAGCAGCTTAGACGGGTATAGCAATCAGCCCCAGCATTTT. Translated, it gives CASSLDGYSNQPQHF.

This chain uses TRBV15 with TRBJ2-5; 8 nucleotides match TRBD1. CDR1 is LNHNV, CDR2 YYDKDF, per germline (reference sequence). The CDR3 runs to 14 residues. J gave up 1 base and V 9 bases, and 7 bases lay outside the gene matches. CDR3 sequence reads: CATRTGRTQETQYF. CDR3 DNA: TGTGCCACACGGACAGGGAGGACCCAAGAGACCCAGTACTTC.

The chain employs TRBV18 and TRBJ2-3; the D gene is possibly TRBD2 (6 bases). CDR3 length: 14 residues. Trimming pared 5 bases from V and 1 base from J, leaving 10 bases between. Germline V CDR1 and CDR2: KGHSH, LQKENI. The CDR3 region is CASSKRVRTDTQYF. As DNA, the CDR3 is TGTGCCAGCTCAAAGCGGGTGCGCACAGATACGCAGTATTTT.

This sequence joins TRBV7-2 and TRBJ2-7, with unresolved D. Trimming stripped 5 bases from V and 0 bases from J, with 17 bases between. The CDR3 totals 16 residues. CDR1 SGHTA and CDR2 FQGNSA come from the germline V gene. Here the CDR3 reads CASSPGRRPSSYEQYF. The CDR3 DNA follows: TGTGCCAGCAGCCCTGGACGACGGCCCAGCTCCTACGAGCAGTACTTC.

The chain is built from TRBV7-2 and TRBJ2-7; 8 bases fit TRBD2. The CDR3 has 15 residues. J lost 0 bases, V lost 8 bases, and 9 bases had no gene match. Germline lookup yields CDR1 SGHTA and CDR2 FQGNSA. CDR3 loop: CASWAGLAGSYEQYF. In DNA form, the CDR3 reads TGTGCCAGCTGGGCTGGGCTAGCGGGCTCCTACGAGCAGTACTTC. The variable domain in full, completed from reference TRBV7-2 and TRBJ2-7, reads GAGVSQSPSNKVTEKGKDVELRCDPISGHTALYWYRQSLGQGLEFLIYFQGNSAPDKSGLPSDRFSAERTGGSVSTLTIQRTQQEDSAVYLCASWAGLAGSYEQYFGPGTRLTVT.

This clone has just one count. This sequence joins TRBV7-2 and TRBJ2-5; tentative D call: TRBD1 (6 bases). The CDR3 runs to 14 residues. Trimming shortened V by 5 bases and J by 2 bases, and 12 bases separated the two germline ends. Per germline, CDR1 SGHTA and CDR2 FQGNSA. The CDR3: CASSKKGQQETQYF. Written as DNA, the CDR3 is TGTGCCAGCAGCAAAAAAGGACAGCAAGAGACCCAGTACTTC.

V is TRBV28 and J is TRBJ2-1; unclear D gene. Germline V gene data show CDR1 as MDHEN and CDR2 as SYDVKM. V was pared by 6 bases and J by 4 bases, with 16 bases between. The CDR3 loop spans 15 amino acids. CDR3 DNA: TGTGCCAGCAGGTGGTTGGCGGAAGAGTACAATGAGCAGTTCTTC. It encodes CASRWLAEEYNEQFF. Combining the CDR3 with reference TRBV28 and TRBJ2-1 gives the whole variable domain DVKVTQSSRYLVKRTGEKVFLECVQDMDHENMFWYRQDPGLGLRLIYFSYDVKMKEKGDIPEGYSVSREKKERFSLILESASTNQTSMYLCASRWLAEEYNEQFFGPGTRLTVL.

The gene calls are TRBV7-8 and TRBJ2-5; possibly TRBD1 for D (5 bases). The CDR3 runs to 16 residues. Germline CDR1 and CDR2: SGHVS and FQNEAQ. V dropped 5 bases and J dropped 5 bases, with 21 bases sitting between them. For the CDR3, the DNA is TGTGCCAGCAGCCCGATCGACAGTCTACTACAGGAGACCCAGTACTTC. It yields the protein CASSPIDSLLQETQYF.

The chain combines TRBV10-3 with TRBJ2-1; 15 bases are shared with TRBD2. The V gene end was trimmed by 6 bases and the J gene end by 6 bases; junction bases not matched to a gene: 6. The length of the CDR3 is 16 residues. The germline CDR1 and CDR2 sequences are ENHRY and SYGVKD. The CDR3 DNA reads as TGTGCCATCAGCGGACTAGCGGGAGGGCGTTCCAATGAGCAGTTCTTC. It translates to CAISGLAGGRSNEQFF.

The CDR3 DNA sequence: TGTGCCTGGAGTGTATTCTGGACCGGGGAGCTGTTTTTT. Translated: CAWSVFWTGELFF. The J gene is TRBJ2-2, the V gene TRBV30; unclear D gene. The CDR3 spans 13 residues. CDR1 and CDR2 from the germline V gene are GTSNPN and SVGIG (reference sequence). V lost 0 bases, J lost 5 bases, and 7 bases lay in between.